A selection of T cell receptor beta chains follows, all from one sample in a study of blood T cell repertoires in COVID-19. Profiling relied on immunoSEQ multiplex PCR, and the TCRdb table lists in-frame clones only, not all of them. The sample yields 150,000 to 200,000 clones, around 80% seen once. What was sequenced was PBMCs or T cells enriched from blood (not recorded which). The receptors were sampled from a woman aged 45-65 years with acute COVID-19. CDR3s include the opening cysteine and the closing phenylalanine or tryptophan. A D gene is named only where the DNA matches it firmly. Rows may omit the clone size; those that give it use once, few, many or a size class.

d_call,v_call,clone_size,j_call,cdr3_length,cdr3_aa,cdr3_nt
NA,TRBV7-2,NA,TRBJ2-3,15,CASSPGQGYKDTQYF,TGTGCCAGCAGCCCCGGGCAGGGGTATAAGGATACGCAGTATTTT
TRBD2,TRBV4-2,NA,TRBJ2-2,17,CASSQEPSGGATGELFF,TGTGCCAGCAGCCAAGAACCTAGCGGGGGGGCGACCGGGGAGCTGTTTTTT
NA,TRBV7-9,NA,TRBJ1-1,14,CASSLDPTYTEAFF,TGTGCCAGCAGCTTAGATCCAACATACACTGAAGCTTTCTTT
TRBD1,TRBV3-1/TRBV3-2,NA,TRBJ1-1,15,CASSQWDRWNTEAFF,TGTGCCAGCAGCCAATGGGACAGGTGGAACACTGAAGCTTTCTTT
NA,TRBV2,NA,TRBJ2-1,11,CASSEGAEQFF,TGTGCCAGCAGTGAAGGGGCTGAGCAGTTCTTC
NA,TRBV4-1,NA,TRBJ1-6,16,CASSPEPSSYNSPLHF,TGCGCCAGCAGCCCCGAGCCTAGCTCCTATAATTCACCCCTCCACTTT
NA,TRBV5-1,NA,TRBJ1-2,14,CASSLEAQTGGYTF,TGCGCCAGCAGCTTGGAAGCCCAAACGGGGGGCTACACCTTC
TRBD2,TRBV5-1,NA,TRBJ2-3,16,CASSLGGSGAGDTQYF,TGCGCCAGCAGCTTGGGTGGTAGCGGGGCAGGAGATACGCAGTATTTT
NA,TRBV28,few,TRBJ1-4,16,CASSLFQGTPLLGLFF,TGTGCCAGCAGTTTATTCCAGGGGACCCCACTGTTGGGACTGTTTTTT
NA,TRBV7-9,once,TRBJ1-1,13,CASSSGGNTEAFF,TGTGCCAGCAGCTCCGGAGGGAACACTGAAGCTTTCTTT
NA,TRBV3-1/TRBV3-2,NA,TRBJ1-2,14,CASSQERQNYGYTF,TGTGCCAGCAGCCAAGAAAGACAGAACTATGGCTACACCTTC
TRBD2,TRBV5-1,NA,TRBJ2-5,15,CASSLGTSGGETQYF,TGCGCCAGCAGCCTTGGGACTAGCGGGGGGGAGACCCAGTACTTC
NA,TRBV7-8,NA,TRBJ1-1,13,CASNLNLNTEAFF,TGTGCCAGCAACCTAAACCTGAACACTGAAGCTTTCTTT
TRBD1,TRBV6-5,NA,TRBJ1-3,13,CASTGGSGNTIYF,TGTGCCAGCACAGGGGGATCTGGAAACACCATATATTTT
TRBD2,TRBV4-2,NA,TRBJ2-3,15,CASSQDSGGAYTQYF,TGTGCCAGCAGCCAAGATAGCGGGGGGGCTTATACGCAGTATTTT
TRBD1,TRBV3-1/TRBV3-2,NA,TRBJ1-2,13,CASSQQGAGGYTF,TGTGCCAGCAGTCAACAGGGGGCCGGAGGCTACACCTTC
NA,TRBV19,NA,TRBJ1-2,12,CAIKQEFYGYTF,TGTGCCATTAAACAGGAATTCTATGGCTACACCTTC
NA,TRBV12-3/TRBV12-4,NA,TRBJ1-2,13,CASSLRGLGGYTF,TGTGCCAGCAGTTTGCGAGGTCTCGGTGGCTACACCTTC
NA,TRBV7-9,NA,TRBJ1-5,13,CASTRGGDQPQHF,TGTGCCAGCACCCGGGGGGGGGATCAGCCCCAGCATTTT
TRBD1,TRBV7-9,NA,TRBJ2-4,17,CASSTQGQPLAKNIQYF,TGTGCCAGCAGCACCCAGGGACAGCCGTTAGCCAAAAACATTCAGTACTTC
NA,TRBV7-6,NA,TRBJ1-1,12,CASSLGSGGAFF,TGTGCCAGCAGCTTAGGTAGCGGGGGAGCTTTCTTT
NA,TRBV6-5,NA,TRBJ1-3,14,CASSYKGGGNTIYF,TGTGCCAGCAGTTATAAAGGGGGAGGAAACACCATATATTTT
NA,TRBV30,NA,TRBJ2-2,13,CAWSPGNTGELFF,TGTGCCTGGAGTCCAGGGAACACCGGGGAGCTGTTTTTT
NA,TRBV18,NA,TRBJ2-6,18,CASSPFQDTFSGANVLTF,TGTGCCAGCTCACCATTTCAGGATACATTCTCTGGGGCCAACGTCCTGACTTTC
NA,TRBV7-6,NA,TRBJ1-5,17,CASSLYTDTGGNQPQHF,TGTGCCAGCAGTCTTTACACCGATACCGGGGGCAATCAGCCCCAGCATTTT
NA,TRBV4-3,NA,TRBJ1-2,13,CASSQFTGYGYTF,TGCGCCAGCAGCCAATTTACAGGTTATGGCTACACCTTC
TRBD1,TRBV19,NA,TRBJ1-5,15,CASSTGQGGNQPQHF,TGTGCCAGTAGTACTGGGCAGGGGGGCAATCAGCCCCAGCATTTT
NA,TRBV28,NA,TRBJ1-6,19,CASSFFGAGVLAEDSPLHF,TGTGCCAGCAGTTTTTTCGGGGCAGGGGTATTGGCCGAAGATTCACCCCTCCACTTT
TRBD1,TRBV19,NA,TRBJ2-3,14,CASSPGTGADTQYF,TGTGCCAGTAGTCCAGGGACAGGGGCCGATACGCAGTATTTT
TRBD2,TRBV3-1/TRBV3-2,NA,TRBJ2-5,16,CASSQDRRGVQETQYF,TGTGCCAGCAGCCAAGATAGACGGGGGGTTCAAGAGACCCAGTACTTC
TRBD2,TRBV24-1,many,TRBJ2-3,13,CATAAGVSDTQYF,TGTGCCACCGCAGCGGGGGTGTCAGATACGCAGTATTTT
TRBD2,TRBV7-8,NA,TRBJ2-3,13,CASSPKTSTTQYF,TGTGCCAGCAGCCCGAAGACTAGCACTACGCAGTATTTT
NA,TRBV4-3,NA,TRBJ2-2,16,CASSQVLDRSAGELFF,TGCGCCAGCAGCCAAGTCCTTGACAGGTCCGCCGGGGAGCTGTTTTTT
NA,TRBV19,NA,TRBJ1-1,14,CASTMGRGWSEAFF,TGTGCCAGTACCATGGGAAGGGGTTGGTCTGAAGCTTTCTTT
TRBD1,TRBV18,NA,TRBJ1-4,15,CASSSIGTGEEKLFF,TGTGCCAGCTCATCCATTGGGACAGGGGAAGAAAAACTGTTTTTT
NA,TRBV6-1,many,TRBJ1-3,15,CASSEAQGSGNTIYF,TGTGCCAGCAGTGAAGCACAGGGCTCTGGAAACACCATATATTTT
TRBD1,TRBV7-3,NA,TRBJ1-2,14,CASSRTGDGDGYTF,TGTGCCAGCAGCCGGACAGGGGATGGGGATGGCTACACCTTC
TRBD1,TRBV5-1,few,TRBJ1-1,14,CASSHGTGNTEAFF,TGCGCCAGCAGCCACGGGACAGGGAACACTGAAGCTTTCTTT
NA,TRBV7-9,NA,TRBJ1-2,16,CASSSLDYTGDYGYTF,TGTGCCAGCAGCTCGTTAGACTACACTGGGGACTATGGCTACACCTTC